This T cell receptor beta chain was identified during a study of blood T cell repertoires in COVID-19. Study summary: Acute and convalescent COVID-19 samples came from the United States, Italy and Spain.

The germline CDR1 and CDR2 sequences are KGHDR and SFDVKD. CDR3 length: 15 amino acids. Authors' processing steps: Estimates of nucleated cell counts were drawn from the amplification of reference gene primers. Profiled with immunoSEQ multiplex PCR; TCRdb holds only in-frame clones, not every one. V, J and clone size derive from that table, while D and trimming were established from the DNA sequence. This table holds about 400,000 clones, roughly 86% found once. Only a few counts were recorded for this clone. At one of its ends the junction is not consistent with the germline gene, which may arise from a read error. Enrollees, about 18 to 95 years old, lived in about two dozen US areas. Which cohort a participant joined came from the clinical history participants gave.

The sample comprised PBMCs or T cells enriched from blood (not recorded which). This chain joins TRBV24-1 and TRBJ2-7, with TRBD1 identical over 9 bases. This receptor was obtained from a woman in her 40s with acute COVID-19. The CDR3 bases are TGTGCCCCCAGCGGACACAGGGGGCGCCCCTACGAGCAGTACTTC. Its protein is CAPSGHRGRPYEQYF.